The sequence of this T cell receptor beta chain was determined in a study of T cells expressing NK-cell markers. In the study overall: Sorted CD3+CD56-NKG2C+, CD3+CD56+NKG2C+ and CD3+CD56+NKG2C- T cells supplied the TCR beta repertoires. Study conclusions and caveats: In several donors, dominant clonotypes made up about 25-60.1% of CD3+CD56-NKG2C+ cells. Roughly 1.0-7.0% of CD8+ T cells in 6 or 7 donors belonged to dominant NKG2C+ clonotypes.

TCRdb reworked the 5' RACE reads into one entry per CDR3 protein, no DNA. The listing contains roughly 390,000 distinct CDR3 sequences. As regards this clonotype: The antigen is unknown.

The source material was blood T cells: a sorted CD56 or NKG2C T cell subset, CD4+ or CD8+ T cells, or bulk PBMC T cells (not recorded which). The TCR comes from a man aged 18-70 years in good health.

The CDR3 spells CASSNTRETQYF. This chain links TRBV2 with TRBJ2-5. The CDR3 is 12 residues long. CDR1 and CDR2 from the germline V gene are SNHLY and FYNNEI.